A single sample is the source of the 2 T cell receptor beta chains below, sequenced in a study of cytomegalovirus exposure and HLA in healthy donors. PCR involved 60 Vbeta and 13 Jbeta primers. Libraries were prepared by immunoSEQ multiplex PCR; TCRdb keeps only in-frame clonotypes and omits some of them. The sample shows roughly 290,000 clones, around 80% of them seen only once. Sequencing was carried out using PBMCs. The source is a girl aged 2 to 10 in good health and CMV-seronegative.

This clone was seen a few times. The chain recombines TRBV4-2 with TRBJ2-3; possibly TRBD1 for D (6 bases). Trimming cost V 3 bases and J 6 bases, with 16 bases left between them. This CDR3 has 15 residues. Germline CDR1 is LGHNA and CDR2 is YNFKEQ. The CDR3 DNA sequence: TGTGCCAGCAGCCACTTCGGGACACAGCGGGATACGCAGTATTTT. The encoded protein is CASSHFGTQRDTQYF.

The chain is built from TRBV28 and TRBJ2-5, with D possibly being TRBD1 (5 bases). With the DNA end fitting TRBJ2-7 better, the J assignment may be wrong. Per the germline V gene, CDR1 is MDHEN and CDR2 is SYDVKM. The CDR3 loop spans 16 amino acids. The CDR3 DNA reads as TGTGCCAGCAGTTTATACCCGGACACTATCTCCTACGAGCAGTACTTC. It codes for CASSLYPDTISYEQYF.